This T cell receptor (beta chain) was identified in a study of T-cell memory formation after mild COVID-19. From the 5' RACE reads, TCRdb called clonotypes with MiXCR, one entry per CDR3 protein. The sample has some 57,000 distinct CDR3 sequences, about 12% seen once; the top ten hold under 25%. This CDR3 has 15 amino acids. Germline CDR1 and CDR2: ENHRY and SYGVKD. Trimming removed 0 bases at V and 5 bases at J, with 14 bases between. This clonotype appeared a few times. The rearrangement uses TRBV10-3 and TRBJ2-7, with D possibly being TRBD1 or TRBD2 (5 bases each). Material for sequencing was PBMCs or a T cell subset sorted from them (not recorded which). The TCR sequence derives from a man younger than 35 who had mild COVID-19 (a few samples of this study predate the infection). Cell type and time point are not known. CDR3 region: CAISESLQRGDEQYF. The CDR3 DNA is TGTGCCATCAGTGAGTCGTTACAGAGGGGAGACGAGCAGTACTTC.